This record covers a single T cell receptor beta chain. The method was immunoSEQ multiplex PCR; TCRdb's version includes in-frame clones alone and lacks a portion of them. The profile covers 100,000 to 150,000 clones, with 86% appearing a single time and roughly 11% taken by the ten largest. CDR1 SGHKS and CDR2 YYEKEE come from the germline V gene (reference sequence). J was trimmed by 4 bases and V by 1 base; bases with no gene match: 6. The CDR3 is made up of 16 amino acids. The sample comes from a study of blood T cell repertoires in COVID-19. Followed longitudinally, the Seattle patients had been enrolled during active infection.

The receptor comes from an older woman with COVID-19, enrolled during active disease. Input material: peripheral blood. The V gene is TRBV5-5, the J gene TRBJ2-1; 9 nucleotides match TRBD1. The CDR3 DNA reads TGTGCCAGCAGCTTGTCTGCAGGACAGGGGTACAATGAGCAGTTCTTC. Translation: CASSLSAGQGYNEQFF.